These 15 T cell receptor beta chains share one sample of origin, sequenced in a study of spatial heterogeneity in lung cancer. Time point indicated: blood at routine non-recurrence follow-up after resection. MiXCR, run by TCRdb on the 5' RACE reads, gives a single entry per CDR3 protein. Seen here are 30,000 to 35,000 distinct CDR3 sequences, roughly a tenth observed once, and the top ten hold about 30%. Sequencing was performed on PBMCs, taken at follow-up. The receptors derive from a female donor with early-stage non-small cell lung cancer.

The chain has TRBV9 and TRBJ2-1, with unresolved D. In germline, CDR1 is SGDLS, CDR2 YYNGEE. This CDR3 has 11 residues. Between the trimmed V and J ends, which lost 4 bases and 9 bases, there was a span of 8 bases. The CDR3 DNA reads as TGTGCCAGCAGCACCCACAGTGAGCAGTTCTTC. Its protein product is CASSTHSEQFF.

This clonotype appeared a few times. The chain carries TRBV29-1 and TRBJ2-1; D uncertain. CDR1 is SQVTM and CDR2 is ANQGSEA in the germline V gene. CDR3 size: 12 residues. V lost 2 bases to trimming and J lost 0 bases, with 2 bases between them. The CDR3 loop is CSVEPSYNEQFF. CDR3 DNA sequence: TGCAGCGTTGAACCCTCCTACAATGAGCAGTTCTTC.

This clonotype was detected only a few times. Here the CDR3 DNA reads TGTGCCAGCACCCTTCGGGGGGGCACCGGGGAGCTGTTTTTT. Amino acid sequence: CASTLRGGTGELFF. This rearrangement joins TRBV28 to TRBJ2-2, with TRBD2 matching 8 bases. The CDR3 consists of 14 residues. Germline V gene sequence: CDR1 MDHEN, CDR2 SYDVKM. Germline trimming cut 7 bases from V and 4 bases from J; bases unmatched to any gene: 5.

The rearrangement joins TRBV5-1 to TRBJ1-1; perhaps TRBD1 as D (6 bases). Deletions cut 3 bases from V and 3 bases from J, with 12 bases between. Germline lookup yields CDR1 SGHRS and CDR2 YFSETQ. CDR3 length equals 14 residues. The CDR3 DNA reads TGCGCCAGCAGCTGGGCGGGGGGCGACACTGAAGCTTTCTTT. Its translation is CASSWAGGDTEAFF.

This clonotype was detected only a few times. V usage is TRBV12-3 or TRBV12-4 and J usage is TRBJ2-1; 7 bases are shared with TRBD1. V gave up 1 base and J gave up 7 bases; unmatched junction bases: 4. There are 14 residues in the CDR3. The CDR3 nucleotides read TGTGCCAGCAGTTTAGAGGGGGCCCATAATGAGCAGTTCTTC. Its protein product is CASSLEGAHNEQFF.

This clonotype has only a few counts. This chain links TRBV11-2 with TRBJ2-7; TRBD1 or TRBD2 may be the D gene (5 bases each). CDR3 length: 18 amino acids. V shed 5 bases and J shed 1 base, with 24 bases lying between them. The germline CDR1 and CDR2 sequences are SGHAT and FQNNGV. Here the CDR3 DNA reads TGTGCCAGCAGCCCCCTAGGGCGGACGAGAGGGGAATCCTACGAGCAGTACTTC. Translating gives CASSPLGRTRGESYEQYF.

The chain links TRBV20-1 to TRBJ2-7; 7 bases agree with TRBD1. Trimming removed 6 bases from V and 1 base from J; junction bases left unmatched: 3. Germline V gives CDR1 DFQATT, CDR2 SNEGSKA (reference sequence). The CDR3 is 12 amino acids. For the CDR3, the DNA is TGCAGTGCCCCGGGACAGTCCTACGAGCAGTACTTC. Residues: CSAPGQSYEQYF.

Within the sample, this clonotype is large. The chain is built from TRBV18 and TRBJ2-7; no clear D. Per germline, CDR1 KGHSH and CDR2 LQKENI. V was trimmed by 0 bases and J by 0 bases, leaving 12 bases between them. This CDR3 is built from 16 residues. DNA of the CDR3: TGTGCCAGCTCACCACCGTCAATCCCGTACTCCTACGAGCAGTACTTC. It encodes CASSPPSIPYSYEQYF.

This clonotype occurred a few times. The chain combines TRBV6-1 with TRBJ2-3; D remains ambiguous. Trimming took 5 bases from V and 0 from J, leaving 12 bases between them. This CDR3 contains 15 residues. Germline CDR1 and CDR2: MNHNS and SASEGT. The CDR3 DNA reads TGTGCCAGCAGTCCTCGGGTCGCCAGCACAGATACGCAGTATTTT. This translates into CASSPRVASTDTQYF.

This clonotype was observed at least ten times. CDR3 in amino acids: CASSLGGLGNEQFF. CDR3 coding DNA: TGCGCCAGCAGTCTTGGCGGCTTGGGTAATGAGCAGTTCTTC. This chain uses TRBV5-1 with TRBJ2-1; no reliable D call. Germline CDR1 reads SGHRS; CDR2 reads YFSETQ. The CDR3 contains 14 residues. V lost 5 bases to trimming and J lost 7 bases, with 16 bases between them.

Many counts were recorded for this clonotype. The chain is built from TRBV29-1 and TRBJ1-2; 7 bases line up with TRBD1. Germline CDR1 is SQVTM and CDR2 is ANQGSEA. This CDR3 contains 13 residues. V dropped 4 bases and J dropped 6; count of bases not matched to a gene: 8. This CDR3 is CSVVKGAKNGYTF. CDR3 sequence (DNA): TGCAGCGTTGTGAAGGGGGCGAAGAATGGCTACACCTTC.

Many counts were recorded for this clonotype. This chain uses TRBV20-1 with TRBJ2-5; D may be TRBD1 or TRBD2 (5 bases each). V lost 2 bases and J lost 5, with 6 bases in between. Germline lookup yields CDR1 DFQATT and CDR2 SNEGSKA (reference sequence). There are 11 residues in the CDR3. This CDR3 reads CSARWGETQYF. The CDR3 coding sequence is TGCAGTGCTAGATGGGGGGAGACCCAGTACTTC.

This clonotype was seen ten or more times. The chain uses TRBV30 and TRBJ2-2; TRBD2 matches 13 bases. The J segment lost 3 bases and the V segment lost 7 bases, leaving 14 bases of the junction unmatched. The CDR3 spans 18 residues. CDR1 GTSNPN and CDR2 SVGIG come from the germline V gene (reference sequence). The CDR3 DNA is TGTGCCTTCGAACCCGGGACTAGCGGGGAGTGGCACACCGGGGAGCTGTTTTTT. This translates into CAFEPGTSGEWHTGELFF. Full variable domain (rest looked up from reference TRBV30 and TRBJ2-2): SQTIHQWPATLVQPVGSPLSLECTVEGTSNPNLYWYRQAAGRGLQLLFYSVGIGQISSEVPQNLSASRPQDRQFILSSKKLLLSDSGFYLCAFEPGTSGEWHTGELFFGEGSRLTVL.

This clonotype was recorded many times. The V call is TRBV5-1, the J call TRBJ2-7, with TRBD1 matching over 8 bases. Germline CDR1 reads SGHRS; CDR2 reads YFSETQ. V shed 5 bases and J 1 base; nucleotides not matched to a gene: 5. This CDR3 comprises 14 residues. This CDR3 reads CASSTGQGSYEQYF. CDR3 sequence (DNA): TGCGCCAGCAGTACAGGACAGGGATCCTACGAGCAGTACTTC. The whole variable domain, filled in from reference TRBV5-1 and TRBJ2-7, reads KAGVTQTPRYLIKTRGQQVTLSCSPISGHRSVSWYQQTPGQGLQFLFEYFSETQRNKGNFPGRFSGRQFSNSRSEMNVSTLELGDSALYLCASSTGQGSYEQYFGPGTRLTVT.

This clonotype was detected only a few times. The chain couples TRBV28 to TRBJ2-7; D is unclear. The length of the CDR3 is 13 residues. Trimming shortened V by 3 bases and J by 6 bases, and 12 bases separated the two germline ends. Germline V CDR1 and CDR2: MDHEN, SYDVKM. Here the CDR3 DNA reads TGTGCCAGCAGTTTTTCAACGTCCAGCGAGCAGTACTTC. Amino acid sequence: CASSFSTSSEQYF.